This T cell receptor beta chain was recovered during a study of memory CD4+ T cells and cytomegalovirus serostatus. Data came from immunoSEQ multiplex PCR; TCRdb stores just in-frame clones and leaves some out. The data show tens of thousands of clones, 70% to 80% seen once. The CDR3 totals 16 residues. Trimming removed 5 bases from V and 5 bases from J; junction bases left unmatched: 12. Germline V lookup: CDR1 SGHTA, CDR2 FQGNSA. The sort gate was single viable CD3+CD4+CD8-CD45RO+ cells for memory CD4+ T cells. This chain joins TRBV7-2 and TRBJ2-3; 8 bases are shared with TRBD2. The specimen was memory CD4+ T cells from blood. This receptor was identified in an adult in good health and CMV-seronegative. The CDR3 sequence: CASSEAGAGVGDTQYF. In DNA, the CDR3 is TGTGCCAGCAGCGAGGCTGGAGCGGGAGTTGGAGATACGCAGTATTTT.